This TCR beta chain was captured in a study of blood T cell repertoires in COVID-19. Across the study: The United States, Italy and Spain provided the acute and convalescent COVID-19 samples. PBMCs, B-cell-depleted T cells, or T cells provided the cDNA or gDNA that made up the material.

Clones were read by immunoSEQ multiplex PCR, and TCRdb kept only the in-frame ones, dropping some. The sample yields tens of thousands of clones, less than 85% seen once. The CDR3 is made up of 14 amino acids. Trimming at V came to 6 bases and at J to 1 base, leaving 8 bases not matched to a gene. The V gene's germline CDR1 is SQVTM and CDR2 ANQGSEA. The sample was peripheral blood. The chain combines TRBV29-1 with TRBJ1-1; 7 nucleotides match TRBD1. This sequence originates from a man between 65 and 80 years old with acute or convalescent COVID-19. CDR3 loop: CSVLSGQKNTEAFF. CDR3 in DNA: TGCAGCGTACTCTCGGGACAGAAGAACACTGAAGCTTTCTTT.